Following are 9 T cell receptor beta chains from one sample sequenced in a study of shared clonotypes between healthy human individuals. CD45RO-negative cells were positively selected for CCR7, leaving out terminally differentiated effector memory CD45RA+ cells. Clones were sequenced by immunoSEQ multiplex PCR, and TCRdb holds only the in-frame ones, with some missing. The sample records about 2.2 million clones, more than 85% being singletons. The sample comprised naive CD8+ T cells from PBMCs. The receptors stem from a man aged 18 to 30 in good health. Some clones in this sample may be carry-over from other donors' samples.

The V and J genes are TRBV9 and TRBJ1-2, with D perhaps TRBD1 (6 bases). The CDR3 extends over 16 amino acids. The ends were cut back, 1 base at V and 2 bases at J, with 15 bases in the middle. Germline values: CDR1 SGDLS, CDR2 YYNGEE. The chain's CDR3 is CASSVPRKGGNYGYTF. The CDR3 DNA follows: TGTGCCAGCAGCGTACCCAGGAAGGGGGGCAACTATGGCTACACCTTC.

This clone was recorded once. V and J are TRBV19 and TRBJ2-7, with D possibly being TRBD2 (5 bases). Germline CDR1 and CDR2: LNHDA and SQIVND (reference sequence). V lost 6 bases and J 0 bases, leaving 18 bases between the germline ends. CDR3 length: 16 amino acids. The CDR3 bases are TGTGCCAGTAGCGAACGCTTTGAGGGAGTCTCCTACGAGCAGTACTTC. It yields the protein CASSERFEGVSYEQYF.

This clone was recorded only once. The genes are TRBV27 and TRBJ1-2; possible D gene TRBD1, 5 bases. Germline values: CDR1 MNHEY, CDR2 SMNVEV (reference sequence). The V end was cut by 8 bases, the J end by 7 bases, with 23 bases between. The CDR3 totals 15 residues. The CDR3 sequence is CASPQYEAGTGGYTF. The CDR3, as DNA: TGTGCCAGCCCTCAGTACGAGGCTGGGACCGGTGGCTACACCTTC.

About this clone: Distinct nucleotide sequences in the sample also encode this CDR3. This rearrangement joins TRBV9 to TRBJ2-1, with 7 bases lining up with TRBD1. Germline trimming cut 5 bases from V and 0 bases from J; bases unmatched to any gene: 5. Germline V gene sequence: CDR1 SGDLS, CDR2 YYNGEE. The length of the CDR3 is 15 residues. CDR3 residues: CASSPGQSSYNEQFF. CDR3 nucleotide sequence: TGTGCCAGCAGTCCGGGACAGAGCTCCTACAATGAGCAGTTCTTC.

This chain connects TRBV21-1 to TRBJ2-7; TRBD2 is taken as the D call from the table, unchecked against the DNA. TRBV21-1 is shown as a pseudogene. The CDR3 sequence is 18 residues long. CDR3 sequence reads: CASSKLEETSGYRYEQYF. CDR3 DNA sequence: TGTGCCAGCAGCAAACTTGAGGAGACTAGCGGGTACCGCTACGAGCAGTACTTC.

This chain joins TRBV7-6 and TRBJ2-7; maybe TRBD2 (6 bases). CDR1 SGHVS and CDR2 FNYEAQ come from the germline V gene. V was clipped by 1 base and J by 1 base, with 8 bases between them. The CDR3 contains 14 residues. The CDR3 DNA sequence: TGTGCCAGCAGCTTAGGACGGGAGTCCTACGAGCAGTACTTC. It yields the protein CASSLGRESYEQYF.

CDR3: CASSLYRAGVNTEAFF. DNA for the CDR3: TGTGCCAGCAGTTTATACAGGGCAGGGGTTAACACTGAAGCTTTCTTT. V usage is TRBV28 and J usage is TRBJ1-1, with D possibly matching TRBD1 (6 bases). Germline CDR1 MDHEN, CDR2 SYDVKM. The CDR3 covers 16 residues. V lost 1 base and J 2 bases, leaving 14 bases between the germline ends. Using reference TRBV28 and TRBJ1-1 for the parts outside the CDR3, the full variable domain is DVKVTQSSRYLVKRTGEKVFLECVQDMDHENMFWYRQDPGLGLRLIYFSYDVKMKEKGDIPEGYSVSREKKERFSLILESASTNQTSMYLCASSLYRAGVNTEAFFGQGTRLTVV.

This chain links TRBV27 with TRBJ2-3; 14 bases map to TRBD2. V trimming: 6 bases; J trimming: 0 bases; junction bases outside the gene matches: 2. CDR1 is MNHEY, CDR2 SMNVEV, per germline (reference sequence). The CDR3 sequence is 16 residues long. In DNA form, the CDR3 reads TGTGCCAGCAGCGGACTAGCGGGGGGAAGCACAGATACGCAGTATTTT. This encodes CASSGLAGGSTDTQYF.

This chain uses TRBV27 with TRBJ2-1; TRBD2 aligns across 7 bases. After removal of 6 bases from V and 7 bases from J, the junction contained 12 bases not matched to a gene. In germline, CDR1 is MNHEY, CDR2 SMNVEV (reference sequence). The CDR3 contains 15 residues. DNA of the CDR3: TGTGCCAGCAGCCAACTCGCTAGCGGATTAAATGAGCAGTTCTTC. Translating gives CASSQLASGLNEQFF.